What follows are 14 T cell receptor beta chains derived from one specimen sequenced in a study of blood T cell repertoires in COVID-19. Sequencing was performed with immunoSEQ multiplex PCR; in TCRdb, only in-frame clones are kept and a portion is missing. The sample contains around 200,000 clones, less than 80% of which appear only once. The sequenced sample consisted of peripheral blood. These TCRs come from a woman aged 50 to 65 with acute or convalescent COVID-19.

The chain is built from TRBV27 and TRBJ2-1; TRBD2 aligns across 8 bases. In germline, CDR1 is MNHEY, CDR2 SMNVEV (reference sequence). The CDR3 covers 19 residues. V shed 2 bases and J 8 bases; nucleotides not matched to a gene: 20. The CDR3 loop is CASSLRALVGVAGMDEQFF. For the CDR3, the DNA is TGTGCCAGCAGTTTAAGGGCCCTTGTAGGGGTAGCGGGGATGGATGAGCAGTTCTTC.

The chain recombines TRBV18 with TRBJ1-1; tentatively, D is TRBD1 (5 bases). The ends were cut back, 2 bases at V and 1 base at J, with 17 bases in the middle. Germline V gene lookup returns CDR1 KGHSH and CDR2 LQKENI. The CDR3 is 17 residues long. The CDR3 DNA reads as TGTGCCAGCTCACCAGCCTCCAGGGTAATGAGGAACACTGAAGCTTTCTTT. It codes for CASSPASRVMRNTEAFF.

V gene TRBV11-2 combines with J gene TRBJ1-4, with a tentative D call TRBD1 (5 bases). V lost 2 bases and J 12 bases, leaving 16 bases between the germline ends. This CDR3 has 14 residues. CDR1 is SGHAT and CDR2 is FQNNGV in the germline V gene. The DNA of the CDR3 is TGTGCCAGCAGCTTAACCCAGGGTGGAAGCGAACTGTTTTTT. This encodes CASSLTQGGSELFF.

This chain joins TRBV27 and TRBJ1-2, with 7 positions matching TRBD1. Germline V gene data show CDR1 as MNHEY and CDR2 as SMNVEV (reference sequence). The CDR3 spans 17 residues. V was pared by 5 bases and J by 4 bases, with 16 bases of the junction left unmatched. The CDR3 coding sequence is TGTGCCAGCAGTCGACGACCTCAGGGGGTGGACTTCTATGGCTACACCTTC. Translation: CASSRRPQGVDFYGYTF.

The chain employs TRBV24-1 and TRBJ2-1; D may be TRBD2 (6 bases). The length of the CDR3 is 17 residues. The germline gives CDR1 KGHDR, CDR2 SFDVKD. The V and J ends lost 2 bases and 9 bases respectively, with 22 bases between them. The CDR3 reads CATSDSLTGLNGREQFF. CDR3 coding DNA: TGTGCCACCAGTGATTCTCTAACGGGACTCAATGGGCGTGAGCAGTTCTTC.

The J gene is TRBJ2-1, the V gene TRBV29-1; no reliable D call. Trimming removed 1 base from V and 6 bases from J, with 4 bases in between. Looked up from germline, CDR1 is SQVTM and CDR2 is ANQGSEA. This CDR3 has 11 amino acids. CDR3 nucleotide sequence: TGCAGCGTTGAAGGAGTCAATGAGCAGTTCTTC. Translating it yields CSVEGVNEQFF.

The chain is built from TRBV29-1 and TRBJ1-2; 7 positions agree with TRBD1. J gave up 8 bases and V 3 bases, and 6 bases lay outside the gene matches. Germline V gives CDR1 SQVTM, CDR2 ANQGSEA. The CDR3 sequence is 12 residues long. The CDR3 DNA is TGCAGCGTTGAGTCCAGGGGGAAAGGCTACACCTTC. Translating it yields CSVESRGKGYTF. Based on the CDR3 plus reference TRBV29-1 and TRBJ1-2, the full variable domain is SAVISQKPSRDICQRGTSLTIQCQVDSQVTMMFWYRQQPGQSLTLIATANQGSEATYESGFVIDKFPISRPNLTFSTLTVSNMSPEDSSIYLCSVESRGKGYTFGSGTRLTVV.

The chain recombines TRBV6-1 with TRBJ2-7; D is perhaps TRBD1 (5 bases). Trimming stripped 3 bases from V and 5 bases from J, with 11 bases between. The germline V gene encodes CDR1 MNHNS and CDR2 SASEGT. CDR3 length equals 13 residues. The CDR3 loop reads CASSDTGRNEQYF. CDR3 in DNA: TGTGCCAGCAGTGACACAGGACGCAACGAGCAGTACTTC.

The chain uses TRBV18 and TRBJ2-7; TRBD2 is a possible D gene (5 bases). Looked up from germline, CDR1 is KGHSH and CDR2 is LQKENI. Deletions cut 3 bases from V and 0 bases from J, with 6 bases between. This CDR3 spans 13 amino acids. CDR3 coding DNA: TGTGCCAGCTCACCGGGAGACTCCTACGAGCAGTACTTC. It translates to CASSPGDSYEQYF.

This chain links TRBV6-5 with TRBJ1-2; tentatively, D is TRBD1 (6 bases). V dropped 6 bases and J dropped 1 base, with 15 bases sitting between them. The CDR3 extends over 15 amino acids. Germline CDR1 MNHEY, CDR2 SVGAGI. CDR3 amino acids: CASSPGQGINYGYTF. CDR3 DNA sequence: TGTGCCAGCAGCCCGGGGCAGGGGATTAACTATGGCTACACCTTC.

V gene TRBV9 combines with J gene TRBJ1-6, with D uncertain. This CDR3 is built from 13 residues. Trimming took 0 bases from V and 8 from J, leaving 6 bases between them. The germline V gene has CDR1 SGDLS and CDR2 YYNGEE. CDR3 bases: TGTGCCAGCAGCGTAGGGGAGGATTCACCCCTCCACTTT. The encoded protein is CASSVGEDSPLHF.

This chain links TRBV5-5 with TRBJ1-5; weak D call: TRBD1 (5 bases). Germline lookup yields CDR1 SGHKS and CDR2 YYEKEE (reference sequence). The CDR3 spans 17 residues. Trimming removed 4 bases from V and 0 bases from J, with 17 bases in between. The CDR3 sequence: CASSPEGRDYSNQPQHF. The CDR3, as DNA: TGTGCCAGCAGCCCTGAGGGCAGGGACTATAGCAATCAGCCCCAGCATTTT.

This clone was counted between two and nine times. The J gene is TRBJ1-2, the V gene TRBV6-5; D might be TRBD1 (5 bases). Trimming pared 6 bases from V and 6 bases from J, leaving 14 bases between. Germline V gene sequence: CDR1 MNHEY, CDR2 SVGAGI. CDR3 length: 13 residues. CDR3 sequence: CASRIGDLDGYTF. In nucleotides, the CDR3 is TGTGCCAGCAGAATAGGGGATCTGGATGGCTACACCTTC.

The CDR3 DNA sequence: TGTGCCAGTAGTATAAAAACTAGCGGGGTTTACAATGAGCAGTTCTTC. It encodes CASSIKTSGVYNEQFF. The chain carries TRBV19 and TRBJ2-1, with 10 positions matching TRBD2. The germline CDR1 and CDR2 sequences are LNHDA and SQIVND (reference sequence). The CDR3 covers 16 residues. V lost 2 bases, J lost 4 bases, and 5 bases stayed unmatched.